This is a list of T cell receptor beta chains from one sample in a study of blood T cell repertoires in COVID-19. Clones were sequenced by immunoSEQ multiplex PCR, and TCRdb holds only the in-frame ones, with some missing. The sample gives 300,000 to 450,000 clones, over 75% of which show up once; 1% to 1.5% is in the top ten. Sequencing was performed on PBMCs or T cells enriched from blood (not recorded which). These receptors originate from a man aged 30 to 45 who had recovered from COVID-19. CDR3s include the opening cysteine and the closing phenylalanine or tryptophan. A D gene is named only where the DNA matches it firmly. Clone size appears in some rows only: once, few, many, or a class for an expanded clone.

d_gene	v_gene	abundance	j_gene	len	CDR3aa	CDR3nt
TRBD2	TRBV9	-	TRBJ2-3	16	CASSVGALARTDTQYF	TGTGCCAGCAGCGTAGGGGCACTAGCGCGGACAGATACGCAGTATTTT
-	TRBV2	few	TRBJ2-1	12	CASKEYAPEQFF	TGTGCCAGCAAGGAGTACGCCCCCGAGCAGTTCTTC
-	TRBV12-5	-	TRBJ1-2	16	CASARKGDSANYGYTF	TGTGCTAGTGCCCGGAAGGGAGACTCAGCTAACTATGGCTACACCTTC
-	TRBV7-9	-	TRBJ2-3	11	CASSPMDTQYF	TGTGCCAGCAGCCCCATGGATACGCAGTATTTT
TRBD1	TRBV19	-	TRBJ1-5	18	CASSTTGTGGAFGQPQHF	TGTGCCAGTAGTACTACCGGGACAGGGGGCGCGTTTGGTCAGCCCCAGCATTTT
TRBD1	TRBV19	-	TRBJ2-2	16	CASSTGQGWSTGELFF	TGTGCCAGTAGTACTGGACAGGGGTGGAGTACCGGGGAGCTGTTTTTT
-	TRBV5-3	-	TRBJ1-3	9	CARNPGPGF	TGTGCCAGAAACCCCGGGCCGGGGTTT
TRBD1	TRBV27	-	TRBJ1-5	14	CASRTTGGNQPQHF	TGTGCCAGCAGGACGACAGGGGGCAATCAGCCCCAGCATTTT
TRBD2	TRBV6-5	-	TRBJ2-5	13	CASKIAGGETQYF	TGTGCCAGCAAAATAGCGGGGGGGGAGACCCAGTACTTC
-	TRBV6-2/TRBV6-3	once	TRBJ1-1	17	CASSYPPRNRRNTEAFF	TGTGCCAGCAGTTACCCCCCGAGGAACAGGAGGAACACTGAAGCTTTCTTT
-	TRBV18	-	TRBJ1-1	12	CASSPLSEAAFF	TGTGCCAGCTCACCACTTTCTGAAGCAGCTTTCTTT
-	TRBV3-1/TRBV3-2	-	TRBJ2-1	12	CASTSYSDEQFF	TGTGCCAGCACCTCCTATTCCGATGAGCAGTTCTTC
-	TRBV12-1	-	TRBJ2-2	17	CASNQNRDRGFTGELFF	TGTGCCAGCAACCAAAACCGGGACAGAGGATTCACCGGGGAGCTGTTTTTT
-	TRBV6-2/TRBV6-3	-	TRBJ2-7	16	CASSYPLSRIGNEQYF	TGTGCCAGCAGTTACCCCCTCAGCCGGATCGGGAACGAGCAGTACTTC
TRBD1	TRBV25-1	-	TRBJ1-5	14	CASSPTGGAEPQHF	TGTGCCAGCAGTCCAACAGGGGGCGCAGAGCCCCAGCATTTT
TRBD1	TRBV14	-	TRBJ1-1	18	CASSRLPGQGAYRPEAFF	TGTGCCAGCAGCCGACTGCCGGGACAGGGGGCCTATAGGCCTGAAGCTTTCTTT
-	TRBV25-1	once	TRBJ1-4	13	CASNTVNNEKLFF	TGTGCCAGCAATACAGTAAATAATGAAAAACTGTTTTTT
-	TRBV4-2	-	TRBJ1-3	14	CASSQGGGGNTIYF	TGTGCCAGCAGCCAAGGGGGAGGTGGAAACACCATATATTTT
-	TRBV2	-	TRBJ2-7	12	CASSKGSYEQYF	TGTGCCAGCAGTAAGGGGTCCTACGAGCAGTACTTC
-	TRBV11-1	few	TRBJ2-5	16	CASSSNSGGLRETQYF	TGTGCCAGCAGCTCTAACTCGGGGGGCTTGAGAGAGACCCAGTACTTC
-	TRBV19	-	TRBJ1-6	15	CASTSGVAGNSPLHF	TGTGCCAGTACTTCAGGGGTAGCGGGGAATTCACCCCTCCACTTT
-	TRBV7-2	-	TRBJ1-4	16	CASSLALGTTQEKLFF	TGTGCCAGCAGCTTAGCGTTAGGTACAACACAGGAAAAACTGTTTTTT
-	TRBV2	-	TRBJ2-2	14	CASDRQANTGELFF	TGTGCCAGCGACAGGCAGGCGAACACCGGGGAGCTGTTTTTT
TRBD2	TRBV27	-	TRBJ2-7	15	CASSPLAGGSYEQYF	TGTGCCAGCAGTCCACTAGCGGGGGGTTCCTACGAGCAGTACTTC
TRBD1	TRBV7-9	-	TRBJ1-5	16	CASSQTGARGNQPQHF	TGTGCCAGCAGTCAGACAGGGGCCCGTGGCAATCAGCCCCAGCATTTT
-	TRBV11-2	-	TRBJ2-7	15	CASSLAGNGAYEQYF	TGTGCCAGCAGCTTAGCGGGCAACGGGGCCTACGAGCAGTACTTC
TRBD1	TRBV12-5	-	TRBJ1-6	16	CASSPPGTGNNSPLHF	TGTGCTAGTTCCCCCCCGGGGACAGGGAATAATTCACCCCTCCACTTT
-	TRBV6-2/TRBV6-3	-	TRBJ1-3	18	CASSYSKSPGSSGNTIYF	TGTGCCAGCAGTTACTCGAAAAGTCCAGGGTCCTCTGGAAACACCATATATTTT